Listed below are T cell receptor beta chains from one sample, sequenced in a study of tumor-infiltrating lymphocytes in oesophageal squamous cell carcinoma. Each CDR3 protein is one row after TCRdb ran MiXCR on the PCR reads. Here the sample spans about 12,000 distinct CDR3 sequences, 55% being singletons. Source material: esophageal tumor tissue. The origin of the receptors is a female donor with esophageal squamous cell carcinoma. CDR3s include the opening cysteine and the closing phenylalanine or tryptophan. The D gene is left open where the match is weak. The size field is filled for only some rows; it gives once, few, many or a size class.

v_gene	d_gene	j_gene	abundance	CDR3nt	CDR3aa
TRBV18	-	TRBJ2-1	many	TGTGCCAGCTCACCACCCCGCGGCAGGTGGAACAATGAGCAGTTCTTC	CASSPPRGRWNNEQFF
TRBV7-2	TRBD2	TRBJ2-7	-	TGTGCCAGCAGTCCGACTAGCGGGGGCCCTCGCGAGCAGTACTTC	CASSPTSGGPREQYF
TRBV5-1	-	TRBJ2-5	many	TGCGCCAGCAGCCCCCTAGGCCAAGAGACCCAGTACTTC	CASSPLGQETQYF
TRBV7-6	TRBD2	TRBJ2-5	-	TGTGCTAGCAGCTTGGGACTAGCGGGAAGCGAGACCCAGTACTTC	CASSLGLAGSETQYF
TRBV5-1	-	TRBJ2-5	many	TGCGCCAGCTCCTTTAGCGGTTCACAAGAGACCCAGTACTTC	CASSFSGSQETQYF
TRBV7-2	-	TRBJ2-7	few	TGTGCCAGCAGCGTCCTAGTGGGGTCCTACGAGCAGTACTTC	CASSVLVGSYEQYF
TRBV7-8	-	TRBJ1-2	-	TGTGCCAGCAGCTCGGGACGGGCGGACTATGGCTACACCTTC	CASSSGRADYGYTF
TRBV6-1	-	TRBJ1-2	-	TGTGCCAGCAGTGAAGGCGTAAAGGGATACTATGGCTACACCTTC	CASSEGVKGYYGYTF
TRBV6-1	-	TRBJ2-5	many	TGTGCCACCAAAAAGGCCTCGACGACCGGGGAGCTGTACTTC	CATKKASTTGELYF
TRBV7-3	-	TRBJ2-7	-	TGTGCCAGCAGCTTAAGAGCTAGCAAGGGTTGGGATGAGCAGTACTTC	CASSLRASKGWDEQYF
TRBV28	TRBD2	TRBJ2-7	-	TGTGCCAGCGTAGCGGGAGTGCTAACCTACAATGAGCAGTACTTC	CASVAGVLTYNEQYF
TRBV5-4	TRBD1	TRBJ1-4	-	TGTGCCAGCAGCGGGGACAGGCGAGTTAATGAAAAACTGTTTTTT	CASSGDRRVNEKLFF
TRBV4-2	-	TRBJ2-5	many	TGTGCCAGCAGCCCCCAGGGGAGAGATCGGGAGACCCAGTACTTC	CASSPQGRDRETQYF
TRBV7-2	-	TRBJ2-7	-	TGTGCCAGCAGCTTAGCGGGAGGTCCCCACGAGCAGTACTTC	CASSLAGGPHEQYF
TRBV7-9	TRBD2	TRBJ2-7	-	TGTGCCAGCAGCTTCACTAGCGGGGTTGAGCAGTACTTC	CASSFTSGVEQYF
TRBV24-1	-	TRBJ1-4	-	TGTGCCACCAGTGACCCAGGGGCGGCTAATGAAAAACTGTTTTTT	CATSDPGAANEKLFF
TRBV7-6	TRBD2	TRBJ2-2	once	TGTGCCAGCAGCTCAACTAGCGGGGATAGGACCGGGGAGCTGTTTTTT	CASSSTSGDRTGELFF
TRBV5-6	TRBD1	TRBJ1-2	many	TGTGCCAGCAGCCTGGGGACAGCGACCTATGGCTACACCTTC	CASSLGTATYGYTF
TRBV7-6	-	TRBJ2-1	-	TGTGCCAGCAGCTTGGGACATAACAATGAGCAGTTCTTC	CASSLGHNNEQFF
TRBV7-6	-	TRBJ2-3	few	TGTGCCAGCAACCTGGCGGGCACAGATACGCAGTATTTT	CASNLAGTDTQYF
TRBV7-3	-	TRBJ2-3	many	TGTGCCAGCAGCCCGTCCTACCTAGGCACAGATACGCAGTATTTT	CASSPSYLGTDTQYF
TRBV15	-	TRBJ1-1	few	TGTGCCACCAGCAGAGATCCGGACTCCGAAGCTTTCTTT	CATSRDPDSEAFF
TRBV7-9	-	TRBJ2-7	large	TGTGCCAGCAGCCCCATGGGTAATTACGAGCAGTACTTC	CASSPMGNYEQYF
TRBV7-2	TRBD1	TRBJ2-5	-	TGTGCCAGCAGACGGACAGGGGGACTGAGGGAGACCCAGTACTTC	CASRRTGGLRETQYF
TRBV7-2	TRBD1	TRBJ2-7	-	TGTGCCAGCAGCTTCTGGACAGGGGATTCCTACGAGCAGTACTTC	CASSFWTGDSYEQYF
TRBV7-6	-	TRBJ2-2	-	TGTGCCAGCAGTATTACCACCGGGGAGCTGTTTTTT	CASSITTGELFF
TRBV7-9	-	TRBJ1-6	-	TGTGCCAGCAGCTCGGAGGGAGGACAGCTCTACGAGCAGTACTTT	CASSSEGGQLYEQYF
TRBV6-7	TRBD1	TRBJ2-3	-	TGTGCCAGCAATTATGTTACAGGGGGCGCGGAGACCGGGGAGCTGTACTTC	CASNYVTGGAETGELYF
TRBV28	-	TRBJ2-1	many	TGTGCCAGCAGTTTAGTCAGGACGGTGAGCTCCTACAATGAGCAGTTCTTC	CASSLVRTVSSYNEQFF
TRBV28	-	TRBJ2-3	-	TGTGCCAGCAGTTTATCGTCCGGCGATACGCAGTATTTT	CASSLSSGDTQYF
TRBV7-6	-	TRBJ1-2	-	TGTGCCAGCAGCCGGGACAACTATGGCTACACCTTC	CASSRDNYGYTF
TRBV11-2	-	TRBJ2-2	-	TGTGCCAGCAGGGAAAACCCGAACACCGGGGAGCTGTTTTTT	CASRENPNTGELFF
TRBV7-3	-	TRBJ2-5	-	TGTGCCAGCAGCTTAGTAGCGTTCACCTACAATGAGCAGTACTTC	CASSLVAFTYNEQYF
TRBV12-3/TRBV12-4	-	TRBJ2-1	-	TGTGCCAGCAGTTTAGAGGGGGGGGCAAGGAATGAGCAGTTCTTC	CASSLEGGARNEQFF
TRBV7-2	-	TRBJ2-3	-	TGTGCCAGCAGCTTAGACGGGACCGTGACAGATACGCAGTATTTT	CASSLDGTVTDTQYF
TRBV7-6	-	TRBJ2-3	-	TGTGCCAGCAGCTTAGCGTTGACGGCAGATACGCAGTATTTT	CASSLALTADTQYF
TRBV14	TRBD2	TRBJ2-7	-	TGTGCCAGCAGCCAAGATGCCCCCTTTGGGAGCGGGGTCTCCTACGAGCAGTACTTC	CASSQDAPFGSGVSYEQYF
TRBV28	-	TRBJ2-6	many	TGTGCCAGCAGTTTCAGGCTTATCTCTGGGGCCAACGTCCTGACTTTC	CASSFRLISGANVLTF
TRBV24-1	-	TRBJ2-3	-	TGTGCCACGTCCCCCCTCAGGTCGTCTAGCACAGATACGCAGTATTTT	CATSPLRSSSTDTQYF
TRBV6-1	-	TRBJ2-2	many	TGTGCCAGCAGTTCGAGTAGCGGAAACACCGGGGAGCTGTTTTTT	CASSSSSGNTGELFF
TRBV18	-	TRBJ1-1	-	TGTGCCAGCTCGTACAGGGAGGGAACGTCTGAAGCTTTCTTT	CASSYREGTSEAFF
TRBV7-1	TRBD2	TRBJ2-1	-	TGTGCCAGCAGCGCTAGCGGCAACAATGAGCAGTTCTTC	CASSASGNNEQFF
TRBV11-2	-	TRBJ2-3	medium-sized	TGTGCCAGCAGCTTAGAGAGTGGACATTTCACAGATACGCAGTATTTT	CASSLESGHFTDTQYF
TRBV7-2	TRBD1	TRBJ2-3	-	TGTGCCAGCAGTAACGCCCGCCTAGCTGGGACAGCTAGCACAGATACGCAGTATTTT	CASSNARLAGTASTDTQYF
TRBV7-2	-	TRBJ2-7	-	TGTGCCAGCAGCTCTCCGCGGCGCGGGGGACAGCCTACCACCTACGAGCAGTACTTC	CASSSPRRGGQPTTYEQYF
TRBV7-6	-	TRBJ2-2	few	TGTGCCAGCAGCCCTAAAGTGGGGGGGAACACCGGGGAGCTGTTTTTT	CASSPKVGGNTGELFF
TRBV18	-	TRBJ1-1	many	TGTGCCAGCTCACTGTGGGGAACTGAAGCTTTCTTT	CASSLWGTEAFF
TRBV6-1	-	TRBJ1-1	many	TGTGCCAGCAGTCACGACTGGGTAAACACTGAAGCTTTCTTT	CASSHDWVNTEAFF
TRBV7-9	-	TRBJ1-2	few	TGTGCCAGCAGCATAATAGGTGTCACGCCACAAGATGGCTACACCTTC	CASSIIGVTPQDGYTF
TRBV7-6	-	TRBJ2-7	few	TGTGCCAGCAGCTTACCGGGACACCTAACCTACGAGCAGTACTTC	CASSLPGHLTYEQYF
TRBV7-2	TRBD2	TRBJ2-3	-	TGTGCCAGCAGCCGACTAGCGGGATCTGATACGCAGTATTTT	CASSRLAGSDTQYF
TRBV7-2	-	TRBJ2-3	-	TGTGCCAGCAGCTTAGGGTTGTTGGGGGATCGCACAGATACGCAGTATTTT	CASSLGLLGDRTDTQYF
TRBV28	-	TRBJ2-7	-	TGTGCCAGCGAGGAGGGGGGTTACGAGCAGTACTTC	CASEEGGYEQYF
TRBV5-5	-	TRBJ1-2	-	TGTGCCAGCAGCTTGGTAAACTATGGCTACACCTTC	CASSLVNYGYTF